Presented here are 13 T cell receptor beta chains from one specimen sequenced in a study of T cell repertoires in cytomegalovirus infection. TCRdb ran MiXCR on the reads and lists one entry per CDR3 protein. The repertoire consists of under 200,000 distinct CDR3 sequences, with approximately 9.6% occurring once and the leading ten covering around 4.4%. Sequencing was performed on PBMCs. The receptors were sampled from a human donor in good health (CMV status not recorded). Some clones in this sample may be carry-over from other donors' samples.

This clonotype has ten or more counts. The chain employs TRBV28 and TRBJ1-2; maybe TRBD1 (6 bases). Looked up from germline, CDR1 is MDHEN and CDR2 is SYDVKM. This CDR3 has 14 residues. V was shortened by 7 bases and J by 7 bases, with 19 bases between the two germline ends. CDR3 nucleotide sequence: TGTGCCAGCACACCTCGAAGGGGGGTTTTTGGCTACACCTTC. Residues: CASTPRRGVFGYTF.

The sample holds many counts of this clonotype. The J gene is TRBJ2-5, the V gene TRBV7-2; D assignment may be TRBD1 or TRBD2 (6 bases each). The CDR3 has 18 amino acids. Germline V gene data show CDR1 as SGHTA and CDR2 as FQGNSA. Trimming took 1 base from V and 4 from J, leaving 22 bases between them. Here the CDR3 reads CASSLVGSARDTRETQYF. CDR3 bases: TGTGCCAGCAGCTTAGTGGGGTCGGCGCGGGACACGCGAGAGACCCAGTACTTC.

Ten or more counts support this clonotype. The gene calls are TRBV7-2 and TRBJ2-2; 14 bases are a match to TRBD2. Germline V gene lookup returns CDR1 SGHTA and CDR2 FQGNSA. CDR3 length: 18 amino acids. Trimming took 0 bases from V and 4 from J; bases not matched to a gene: 4. DNA of the CDR3: TGTGCCAGCAGCTTAGCGGGACTAGCGGGGGCCGTCACCGGGGAGCTGTTTTTT. This sequence encodes CASSLAGLAGAVTGELFF.

The table lists this clonotype with many counts. The chain carries TRBV2 and TRBJ1-5; 10 bases fit TRBD1. V dropped 8 bases and J dropped 1; count of bases not matched to a gene: 17. The CDR3 loop spans 19 amino acids. The germline V gene has CDR1 SNHLY and CDR2 FYNNEI. The CDR3: CASQPTGGYRGFSNQPQHF. The DNA for the CDR3 is TGTGCCAGCCAACCGACAGGGGGCTACCGGGGATTCAGCAATCAGCCCCAGCATTTT.

This clonotype occurred many times. The J gene is TRBJ1-2, the V gene TRBV10-3; TRBD1 aligns across 8 bases. Germline V gene lookup returns CDR1 ENHRY and CDR2 SYGVKD. This CDR3 is 17 amino acids long. V lost 0 bases and J lost 7; bases outside the gene matches: 13. The CDR3 region has the DNA TGTGCCATCAGTGAGTCGGGTAGGAGGCCAGGGGGCTTTGGCTACACCTTC. It specifies CAISESGRRPGGFGYTF.

This clonotype was counted many times. The chain joins TRBV28 to TRBJ2-5; perhaps D is TRBD1 or TRBD2 (5 bases each). Trimming took off 11 bases at V and 7 bases at J, with 17 bases between the two ends. The length of the CDR3 is 12 residues. Looked up from germline, CDR1 is MDHEN and CDR2 is SYDVKM. The CDR3: CAVKRGEGTQYF. CDR3 DNA sequence: TGTGCCGTTAAAAGAGGGGAAGGGACCCAGTACTTC.

This clonotype was detected ten times or more. The chain carries TRBV7-2 and TRBJ1-1, with D uncertain. The germline V gene has CDR1 SGHTA and CDR2 FQGNSA. V lost 1 base to trimming and J lost 8 bases, with 11 bases between them. The CDR3 totals 13 residues. As DNA, the CDR3 is TGTGCCAGCAGCTTAGATGGCTTCTTGGAAGCTTTCTTT. Translating gives CASSLDGFLEAFF.

The chain employs TRBV10-3 and TRBJ2-7; 10 bases fit TRBD2. V lost 10 bases and J lost 3; bases outside the gene matches: 3. This CDR3 region has 12 residues. Germline lookup yields CDR1 ENHRY and CDR2 SYGVKD. The CDR3 nucleotides read TGTGCCACTAGCGGGAGTGGCTACGAGCAGTACTTC. Residues: CATSGSGYEQYF.

In this sample, this clonotype turned up a few times. The genes are TRBV7-3 and TRBJ2-5, with D possibly matching TRBD2 (6 bases). Germline V gene data show CDR1 as SGHTA and CDR2 as FQGTGA. Trimming left V 5 bases short and J 3 bases short, with 13 bases between. The CDR3 is 14 amino acids. As DNA, the CDR3 is TGTGCCAGCAGCCCGGGGACTCTGAAAGAGACCCAGTACTTC. Protein sequence: CASSPGTLKETQYF.

This rearrangement joins TRBV20-1 to TRBJ1-1; D is unresolved. CDR3 length: 14 amino acids. The V and J ends lost 5 bases and 6 bases respectively, with 19 bases between them. From germline, CDR1 is DFQATT and CDR2 SNEGSKA (reference sequence). Here the CDR3 DNA reads TGCAGTGCTGCGAATGAGGAGCACGGAGCTGAAGCTTTCTTT. This translates into CSAANEEHGAEAFF.

There are many counts of this clonotype. This chain links TRBV7-6 with TRBJ1-2, with TRBD1 identical over 8 bases. This CDR3 comprises 16 residues. The V segment lost 4 bases and the J segment 0 bases; nucleotides outside the gene matches: 7. Germline V gene data show CDR1 as SGHVS and CDR2 as FNYEAQ. The CDR3 loop is CASSSLGQGPNYGYTF. The CDR3 coding sequence is TGTGCCAGCAGCTCACTCGGACAGGGACCTAACTATGGCTACACCTTC.

This clonotype was recorded many times. The rearrangement links TRBV28 to TRBJ1-1; 7 bases align to TRBD1. The germline gives CDR1 MDHEN, CDR2 SYDVKM. The CDR3 spans 11 residues. The junction had 6 bases not matched to a gene; V was cut back by 5 bases and J by 12 bases. In DNA form, the CDR3 reads TGTGCCAGCAGTAAAGGGGGCCCGACTTTCTTT. Protein: CASSKGGPTFF.

This clonotype was counted between two and nine times. The rearrangement joins TRBV20-1 to TRBJ2-1, with 9 bases lining up with TRBD2. V lost 6 bases to trimming and J lost 6 bases; unmatched junction nucleotides: 9. The germline CDR1 and CDR2 sequences are DFQATT and SNEGSKA (reference sequence). CDR3 length equals 14 residues. CDR3 residues: CSAKAGGGVNEQFF. DNA for the CDR3: TGCAGTGCAAAAGCGGGGGGAGGGGTCAATGAGCAGTTCTTC.